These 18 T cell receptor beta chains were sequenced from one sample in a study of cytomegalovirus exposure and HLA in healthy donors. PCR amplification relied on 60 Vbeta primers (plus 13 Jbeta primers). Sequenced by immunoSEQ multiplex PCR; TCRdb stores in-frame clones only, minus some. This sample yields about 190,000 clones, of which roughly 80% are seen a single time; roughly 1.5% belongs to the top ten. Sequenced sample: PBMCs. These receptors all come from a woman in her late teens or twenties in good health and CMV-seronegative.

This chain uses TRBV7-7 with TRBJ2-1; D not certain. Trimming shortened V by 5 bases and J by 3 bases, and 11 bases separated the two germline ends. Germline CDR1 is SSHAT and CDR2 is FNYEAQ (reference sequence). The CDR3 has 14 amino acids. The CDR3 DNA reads TGTGCCAGCAGCCCCTCCCGCGGCTACAATGAGCAGTTCTTC. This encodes CASSPSRGYNEQFF.

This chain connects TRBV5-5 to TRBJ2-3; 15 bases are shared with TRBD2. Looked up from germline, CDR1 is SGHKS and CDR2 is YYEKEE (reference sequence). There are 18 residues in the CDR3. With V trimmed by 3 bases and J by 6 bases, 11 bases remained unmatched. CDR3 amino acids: CASSSNRGLAGGDDTQYF. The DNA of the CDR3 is TGTGCCAGCAGCTCCAACAGGGGACTAGCGGGGGGAGATGATACGCAGTATTTT.

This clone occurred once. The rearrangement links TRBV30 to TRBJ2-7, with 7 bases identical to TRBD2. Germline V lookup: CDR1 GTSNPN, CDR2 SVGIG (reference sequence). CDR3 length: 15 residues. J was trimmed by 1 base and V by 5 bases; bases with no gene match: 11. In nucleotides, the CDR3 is TGTGCCTGGGACCACGGGGGGTTGGGATCCTACGAGCAGTACTTC. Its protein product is CAWDHGGLGSYEQYF.

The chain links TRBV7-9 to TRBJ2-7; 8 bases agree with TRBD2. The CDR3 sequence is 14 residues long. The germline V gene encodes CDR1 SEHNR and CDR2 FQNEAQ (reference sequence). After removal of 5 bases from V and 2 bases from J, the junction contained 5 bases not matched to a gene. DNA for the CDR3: TGTGCCAGCAGCGTTAGCGGGATCACCTACGAGCAGTACTTC. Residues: CASSVSGITYEQYF. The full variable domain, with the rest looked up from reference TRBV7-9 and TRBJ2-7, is DTGVSQNPRHKITKRGQNVTFRCDPISEHNRLYWYRQTLGQGPEFLTYFQNEAQLEKSRLLSDRFSAERPKGSFSTLEIQRTEQGDSAMYLCASSVSGITYEQYFGPGTRLTVT.

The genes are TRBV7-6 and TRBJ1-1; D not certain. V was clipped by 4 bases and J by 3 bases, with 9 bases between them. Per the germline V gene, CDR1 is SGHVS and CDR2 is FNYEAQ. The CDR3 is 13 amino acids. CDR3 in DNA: TGTGCCAGCAGCTCCGGGGAAGACACTGAAGCTTTCTTT. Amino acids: CASSSGEDTEAFF.

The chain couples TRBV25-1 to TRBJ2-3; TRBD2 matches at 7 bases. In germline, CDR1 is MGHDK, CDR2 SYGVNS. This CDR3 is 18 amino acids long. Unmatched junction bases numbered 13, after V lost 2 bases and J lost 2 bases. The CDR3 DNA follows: TGTGCCAGCAGTGAACGGGGGGAGGGCCAGTTCTTCACAGATACGCAGTATTTT. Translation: CASSERGEGQFFTDTQYF.

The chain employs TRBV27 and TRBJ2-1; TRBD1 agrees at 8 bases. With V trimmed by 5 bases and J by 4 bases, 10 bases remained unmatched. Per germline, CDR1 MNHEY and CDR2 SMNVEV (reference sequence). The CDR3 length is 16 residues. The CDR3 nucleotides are TGTGCCAGCAGTCCCGGACAGGGCCTAGGATACAATGAGCAGTTCTTC. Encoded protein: CASSPGQGLGYNEQFF.

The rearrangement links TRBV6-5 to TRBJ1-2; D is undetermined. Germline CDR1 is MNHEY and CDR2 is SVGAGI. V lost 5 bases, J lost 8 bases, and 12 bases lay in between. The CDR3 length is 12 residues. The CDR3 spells CASSPGRRGYTF. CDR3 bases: TGTGCCAGCAGTCCTGGGAGGCGAGGCTACACCTTC.

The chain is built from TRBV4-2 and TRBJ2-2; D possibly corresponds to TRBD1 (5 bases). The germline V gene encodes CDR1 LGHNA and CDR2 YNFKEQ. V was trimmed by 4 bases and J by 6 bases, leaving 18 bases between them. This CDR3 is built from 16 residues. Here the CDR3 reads CASSLKQQVRPGELFF. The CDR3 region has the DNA TGTGCCAGCAGCCTCAAGCAACAGGTCAGGCCCGGGGAGCTGTTTTTT.

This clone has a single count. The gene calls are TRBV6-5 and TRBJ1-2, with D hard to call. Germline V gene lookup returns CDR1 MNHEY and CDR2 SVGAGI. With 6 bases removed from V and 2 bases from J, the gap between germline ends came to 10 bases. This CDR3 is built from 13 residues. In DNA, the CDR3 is TGTGCCAGCAGCCTCGGAGGGAACTATGGCTACACCTTC. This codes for CASSLGGNYGYTF.

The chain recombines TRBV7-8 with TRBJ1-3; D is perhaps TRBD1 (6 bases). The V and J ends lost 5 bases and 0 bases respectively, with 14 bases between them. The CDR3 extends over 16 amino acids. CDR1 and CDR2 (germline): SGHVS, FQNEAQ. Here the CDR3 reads CASSPRDTYSGNTIYF. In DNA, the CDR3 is TGTGCCAGCAGCCCCCGGGACACTTACTCTGGAAACACCATATATTTT.

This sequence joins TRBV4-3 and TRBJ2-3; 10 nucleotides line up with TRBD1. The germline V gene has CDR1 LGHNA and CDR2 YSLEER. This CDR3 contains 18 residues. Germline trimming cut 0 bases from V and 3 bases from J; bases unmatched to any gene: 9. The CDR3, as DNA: TGCGCCAGCAGCCAAGAAGTCCACAGACAGGGGGCAACAGATACGCAGTATTTT. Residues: CASSQEVHRQGATDTQYF.

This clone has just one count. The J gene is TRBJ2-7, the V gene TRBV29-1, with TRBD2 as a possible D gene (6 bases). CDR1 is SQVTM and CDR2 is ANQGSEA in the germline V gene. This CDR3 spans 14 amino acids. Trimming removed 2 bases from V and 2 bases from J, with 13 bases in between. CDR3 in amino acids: CSVERGISPYEQYF. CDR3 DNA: TGCAGCGTTGAACGGGGGATTAGTCCCTACGAGCAGTACTTC.

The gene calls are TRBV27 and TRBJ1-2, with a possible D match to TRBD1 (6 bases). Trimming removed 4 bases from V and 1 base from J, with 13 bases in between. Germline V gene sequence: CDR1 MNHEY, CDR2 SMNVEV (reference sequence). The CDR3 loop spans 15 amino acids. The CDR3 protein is CASSSNTQGNYGYTF. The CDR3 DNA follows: TGTGCCAGCAGTTCGAATACACAGGGTAACTATGGCTACACCTTC.

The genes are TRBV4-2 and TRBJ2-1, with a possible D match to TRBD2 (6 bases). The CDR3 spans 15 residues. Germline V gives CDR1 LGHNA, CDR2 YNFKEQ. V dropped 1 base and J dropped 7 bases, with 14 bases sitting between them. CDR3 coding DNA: TGTGCCAGCAGCCAAGTAAAAGGAGGGCTAAATGAGCAGTTCTTC. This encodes CASSQVKGGLNEQFF.

The CDR3 DNA follows: TGCGCCAGCAGCCAAAATCCTGGAGCGGGGGTGTACAATGAGCAGTTCTTC. Translation: CASSQNPGAGVYNEQFF. This chain links TRBV4-1 with TRBJ2-1; the match to TRBD2 covers 8 bases. V lost 2 bases to trimming and J lost 4 bases; unmatched junction nucleotides: 10. Germline-derived CDR1 and CDR2 are MGHRA and YSYEKL. The CDR3 extends over 17 amino acids.

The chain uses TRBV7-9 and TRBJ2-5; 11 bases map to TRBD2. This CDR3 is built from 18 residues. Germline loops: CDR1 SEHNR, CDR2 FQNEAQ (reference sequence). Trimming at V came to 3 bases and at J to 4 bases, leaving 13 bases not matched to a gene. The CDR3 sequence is CASSFPGLAVPPVETQYF. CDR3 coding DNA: TGTGCCAGCAGCTTCCCGGGACTAGCGGTTCCCCCCGTAGAGACCCAGTACTTC.

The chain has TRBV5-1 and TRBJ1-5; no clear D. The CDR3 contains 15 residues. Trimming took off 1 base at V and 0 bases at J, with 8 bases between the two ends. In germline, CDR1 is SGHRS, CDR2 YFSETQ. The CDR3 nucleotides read TGCGCCAGCAGCTTGTCCGGGGATAGCAATCAGCCCCAGCATTTT. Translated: CASSLSGDSNQPQHF.